This paragraph covers one TCR beta chain sequence. Antigen unknown. Trimming took off 0 bases at V and 8 bases at J, with 10 bases between the two ends. The germline gives CDR1 MGHRA, CDR2 YSYEKL. The CDR3 covers 13 residues. The sample belongs to a study of T-cell reconstitution after alpha-beta-depleted transplantation in children. TCRbeta library construction was performed incorporating unique molecular identifiers. TCRdb reanalysed the PCR reads using MiXCR and keeps one entry per CDR3 protein. The table includes more than 40,000 distinct CDR3 sequences, approximately 52% detected once. General study results and limits: By one year post-transplant, T-cell counts and diversity largely arose from T cells that were newly produced. Some patients' high day-60 TCRbeta diversity was attributed to recipient cells surviving conditioning. Several hundred graft clones that had expanded were reportedly the source of alpha-beta T cells about two months after transplant.

V and J are TRBV4-1 and TRBJ1-2, with a tentative D call TRBD1 (6 bases). The material sequenced was peripheral blood, taken before TCRalphabeta/CD19-depleted stem cell transplant. The sequence was obtained from a boy under two years old with SCID, due to receive a stem cell transplant. The CDR3 region is CASSQEQGYGYTF. The CDR3 coding sequence is TGCGCCAGCAGCCAAGAACAGGGATACGGCTACACCTTC.